The text below deals with one T cell receptor (beta chain). Its antigen remains unidentified. Losses at the gene ends were 4 bases for V and 2 bases for J; bases not matched to a gene: 8. CDR1 is SGHRS, CDR2 YFSETQ, per germline. The CDR3 consists of 18 residues. These data are taken from a study of cytotoxic CD8 clonotypes in ibrutinib-treated CLL. Study background: Samples had a mean of approximately 260,000 productive templates and almost 95,000 productive rearrangements.

Investigators sought sequencing depths of between 1 in 200,000 and 1 in 1 million T cells. TCRdb's table, derived via immunoSEQ multiplex PCR, lists solely in-frame clones and lacks some. The sample consists of around 310,000 clones, about 80% of them appearing once. General study results and limits: Clonality correlated strongly with circulating CD8+ T cells and exceeded age-matched healthy donors at baseline. Clonality increased with ibrutinib response but returned toward baseline at progression.

The source is a human donor with chronic lymphocytic leukemia. The sequencing here drew on PBMCs, taken before ibrutinib treatment. The chain uses TRBV5-1 and TRBJ2-1; TRBD2 aligns across 14 bases. For the CDR3, the DNA is TGCGCCAGCAGCACAGGGACTAGCGGGAGATTGCCCTACAATGAGCAGTTCTTC. Residues: CASSTGTSGRLPYNEQFF.